These 20 T cell receptor beta chains originate from one sample sequenced in a study of regulatory T cells in long-lasting Graves disease. Regarding time point: newly diagnosed GD, antithyroid drugs for less than 3 months. PBMCs provided the RNA from which the TCR library was made. Assembly of TCR beta libraries relied on iRepertoire HTBI primers together with Arm-PCR of CDR3 regions. In TCRdb, the multiplex PCR reads were re-called with MiXCR into one record per CDR3 protein. The sample contains about 330,000 distinct CDR3 sequences, about 16% of which appear only once. These data also formed part of another study, on T cells in Graves' hyperthyroidism and ophthalmopathy.

The sequenced sample was peripheral blood mononuclear cells (PBMCs), obtained at new diagnosis, from a patient treated with antithyroid drugs. These receptors were obtained from a woman aged 18 to 35 with Graves disease.

This clonotype has a count of ten or more. The chain uses TRBV12-3 or TRBV12-4 and TRBJ1-1, with 9 bases fitting TRBD1. This CDR3 is 14 amino acids long. With 7 bases clipped from V and 4 bases from J, the junction kept 7 bases outside the gene matches. The chain's CDR3 is CASTLTGGVTEAFF. The CDR3 coding sequence is TGTGCCAGCACCCTGACAGGGGGGGTCACTGAAGCTTTCTTT.

The chain employs TRBV15 and TRBJ1-2, with D maybe TRBD1 (6 bases). From germline, CDR1 is LNHNV and CDR2 YYDKDF (reference sequence). The CDR3 extends over 15 amino acids. Between the trimmed V and J ends, which lost 4 bases and 0 bases, there was a span of 12 bases. The CDR3 DNA follows: TGTGCCACCAGCACTCGGGACACCACTAACTATGGCTACACCTTC. It is translated as CATSTRDTTNYGYTF.

This clonotype was seen only a few times. The CDR3: CASSYWGGQGRETGELFF. The CDR3 nucleotides are TGTGCCAGCAGTTATTGGGGTGGCCAGGGGCGCGAAACCGGGGAGCTGTTTTTT. The rearrangement links TRBV6-5 to TRBJ2-2; D is possibly TRBD1 (6 bases). CDR1 and CDR2 from the germline V gene are MNHEY and SVGAGI. Trimming left V 3 bases short and J 5 bases short, with 22 bases between. The CDR3 has 18 residues.

This clonotype was seen a few times. The V and J genes are TRBV25-1 and TRBJ2-5, with D possibly being TRBD2 (6 bases). The CDR3 spans 15 residues. Germline-derived CDR1 and CDR2 are MGHDK and SYGVNS. V was cut by 0 bases and J by 2 bases, with 10 bases left in between. CDR3 sequence: CASSEYTGVQETQYF. CDR3 nucleotides: TGTGCCAGCAGTGAATATACGGGAGTTCAAGAGACCCAGTACTTC. The whole variable domain, remainder taken from reference TRBV25-1 and TRBJ2-5, is EADIYQTPRYLVIGTGKKITLECSQTMGHDKMYWYQQDPGMELHLIHYSYGVNSTEKGDLSSESTVSRIRTEHFPLTLESARPSHTSQYLCASSEYTGVQETQYFGPGTRLLVL.

The rearrangement uses TRBV5-1 and TRBJ2-2; D perhaps matches TRBD1 (6 bases). V was trimmed by 3 bases and J by 4 bases, leaving 16 bases between them. The CDR3 consists of 16 residues. Germline values: CDR1 SGHRS, CDR2 YFSETQ. CDR3 amino acids: CASSWDTPRATGELFF. The DNA of the CDR3 is TGCGCCAGCAGCTGGGACACTCCCCGAGCCACCGGGGAGCTGTTTTTT. Drawing the rest from reference TRBV5-1 and TRBJ2-2, the complete variable domain is KAGVTQTPRYLIKTRGQQVTLSCSPISGHRSVSWYQQTPGQGLQFLFEYFSETQRNKGNFPGRFSGRQFSNSRSEMNVSTLELGDSALYLCASSWDTPRATGELFFGEGSRLTVL.

This clonotype was observed many times. V usage is TRBV18 and J usage is TRBJ1-1, with a weak D call TRBD1 (5 bases). The V gene's germline CDR1 is KGHSH and CDR2 LQKENI. The CDR3 is 13 residues long. Trimming stripped 6 bases from V and 4 bases from J, with 12 bases between. CDR3 sequence: CASSRGFLTEAFF. The CDR3 coding sequence is TGTGCCAGCTCCCGGGGGTTTCTCACTGAAGCTTTCTTT. Complete variable domain (other parts from reference TRBV18 and TRBJ1-1): NAGVMQNPRHLVRRRGQEARLRCSPMKGHSHVYWYRQLPEEGLKFMVYLQKENIIDESGMPKERFSAEFPKEGPSILRIQQVVRGDSAAYFCASSRGFLTEAFFGQGTRLTVV.

About this clonotype itself: One base away lies a much larger clone, so this may be a sequencing read error. V and J are TRBV13 and TRBJ1-1; TRBD1 agrees at 7 bases. The CDR3 loop spans 14 amino acids. Trimming cost V 5 bases and J 1 base; bases outside gene matches: 4. Germline V gene sequence: CDR1 PRHDT, CDR2 FYEKMQ (reference sequence). For the CDR3, the DNA is TGTGCCAGCAGCCCGCACAGGGGGAACACTGAAGCTTTCTTT. Protein: CASSPHRGNTEAFF.

This clonotype was detected only a few times. The V and J genes are TRBV10-3 and TRBJ1-2; 9 positions agree with TRBD1. Germline CDR1 is ENHRY and CDR2 is SYGVKD. J gave up 6 bases and V 10 bases, and 15 bases lay outside the gene matches. The CDR3 has 15 residues. The CDR3 DNA reads TGTGCCAGCAGCAGGACAGGGGAGAATAGGAATGGCTACACCTTC. This encodes CASSRTGENRNGYTF.

This clonotype was picked up many times. The chain carries TRBV28 and TRBJ2-3; D is ambiguous. This CDR3 spans 14 amino acids. V gave up 6 bases and J gave up 4 bases, with 14 bases separating them. CDR1 MDHEN and CDR2 SYDVKM come from the germline V gene. DNA of the CDR3: TGTGCCAGCAGCCCTATTTCGGGCCCAGATACGCAGTATTTT. It encodes CASSPISGPDTQYF.

Concerning this clonotype itself: Relative to the germline gene, one junction end is altered; a read error may explain this. The chain combines TRBV5-1 with TRBJ2-6; the D gene could be TRBD1 or TRBD2 (5 bases each). Germline CDR1 is SGHRS and CDR2 is YFSETQ. This CDR3 contains 17 residues. The CDR3 coding sequence is TGCGCCAGCAGCCCGATGGGACGGCGCTCTGAGGCCAACGTCCTGACTTTC. The encoded protein is CASSPMGRRSEANVLTF.

Only a few counts were recorded for this clonotype. The rearrangement uses TRBV6-1 and TRBJ1-1; D is ambiguous. V lost 8 bases and J 4 bases, leaving 17 bases between the germline ends. CDR1 is MNHNS, CDR2 SASEGT, per germline. The CDR3 is 14 amino acids. This CDR3 reads CASAPRTFGTEAFF. Written as DNA, the CDR3 is TGTGCCAGCGCCCCCAGGACCTTTGGCACTGAAGCTTTCTTT.

The table lists this clonotype with many counts. This chain links TRBV2 with TRBJ1-5; D may be TRBD1 (5 bases). V lost 3 bases to trimming and J lost 4 bases, with 13 bases between them. This CDR3 comprises 15 residues. Germline V gene sequence: CDR1 SNHLY, CDR2 FYNNEI. CDR3 amino acids: CASSESGRKNQPQHF. CDR3 sequence (DNA): TGTGCCAGCAGTGAGTCGGGACGGAAGAATCAGCCCCAGCATTTT. The whole variable domain, filled in from reference TRBV2 and TRBJ1-5, reads EPEVTQTPSHQVTQMGQEVILRCVPISNHLYFYWYRQILGQKVEFLVSFYNNEISEKSEIFDDQFSVERPDGSNFTLKIRSTKLEDSAMYFCASSESGRKNQPQHFGDGTRLSIL.

This clonotype came up many times. The chain combines TRBV3-1 with TRBJ2-7; 8 nucleotides line up with TRBD2. The CDR3 runs to 17 residues. J was trimmed by 2 bases and V by 6 bases; bases with no gene match: 15. The germline V gene has CDR1 LGHDT and CDR2 YNNKEL (reference sequence). CDR3 sequence reads: CASRNFNPGLGAYEQYF. CDR3 in DNA: TGTGCCAGCAGAAACTTCAATCCGGGACTAGGGGCCTACGAGCAGTACTTC.

The chain combines TRBV20-1 with TRBJ2-2; 13 positions match TRBD2. The V and J ends lost 1 base and 3 bases, in that order; junction bases with no gene match: 5. Germline assignment: CDR1 DFQATT and CDR2 SNEGSKA (reference sequence). This CDR3 comprises 17 residues. CDR3 in amino acids: CSARVQGTSGDTGELFF. Here the CDR3 DNA reads TGCAGTGCTAGAGTGCAAGGGACTAGCGGGGACACCGGGGAGCTGTTTTTT.

This clonotype was found many times. The CDR3 coding sequence is TGTGCCAGCAGGGAGACAGGCCCGAACACCGGGGAGCTGTTTTTT. It codes for CASRETGPNTGELFF. V and J are TRBV12-3 or TRBV12-4 and TRBJ2-2; D is possibly TRBD1 (6 bases). V lost 6 bases and J 0 bases, leaving 11 bases between the germline ends. This CDR3 is 15 amino acids long.

This clonotype showed up many times. V usage is TRBV6-2 or TRBV6-3 and J usage is TRBJ2-5; unclear D gene. The length of the CDR3 is 10 residues. The germline V gene encodes CDR1 MNHEY and CDR2 SVGEGT. The V end lost 7 bases, the J end lost 2 bases, and 2 bases lay between the germline ends. DNA for the CDR3: TGTGCCAGCAAACAAGAGACCCAGTACTTC. It yields the protein CASKQETQYF.

This clonotype was found many times. The rearrangement joins TRBV4-1 to TRBJ1-2, with D hard to call. CDR3 length: 17 amino acids. V lost 4 bases, J lost 4 bases, and 22 bases lay in between. Germline CDR1 reads MGHRA; CDR2 reads YSYEKL. The CDR3 loop is CASSPEVVRVIFYGYTF. DNA for the CDR3: TGCGCCAGCAGCCCCGAGGTGGTGCGGGTAATCTTCTATGGCTACACCTTC.

A word on this clonotype: This likely stems from a read error, as it lies one base from a far larger clone. V usage is TRBV11-3 and J usage is TRBJ2-5; TRBD2 agrees at 11 bases. Germline values: CDR1 SGHNT, CDR2 YENEEA. Losses at the gene ends were 4 bases for V and 0 bases for J; bases not matched to a gene: 13. This CDR3 region has 19 residues. CDR3 nucleotide sequence: TGTGCCAGCAGCTCCGGGACTAGCGGATCAAAAGTCTACCAAGAGACCCAGTACTTC. This encodes CASSSGTSGSKVYQETQYF.

This clonotype came up many times. The chain is built from TRBV20-1 and TRBJ2-1, with a possible D match to TRBD2 (6 bases). Trimming pared 2 bases from V and 6 bases from J, leaving 14 bases between. The CDR3 runs to 14 residues. The germline gives CDR1 DFQATT, CDR2 SNEGSKA (reference sequence). The CDR3 loop is CSARLTGEINEQFF. As DNA, the CDR3 is TGCAGTGCTAGATTGACGGGAGAAATCAATGAGCAGTTCTTC.

This chain joins TRBV28 and TRBJ2-3; D uncertain. Per germline, CDR1 MDHEN and CDR2 SYDVKM. V lost 10 bases and J 4 bases, leaving 12 bases between the germline ends. The CDR3 is 12 amino acids. The CDR3 here is CATGLEPDTQYF. The CDR3 nucleotides read TGTGCCACCGGATTGGAGCCAGATACGCAGTATTTT.